What follows are 32 T cell receptor beta chains derived from one specimen sequenced in a study of T cells after yellow fever vaccination. TCRdb fed the 5' RACE reads into MiXCR, producing one record per CDR3 protein. The data contain 300,000 to 400,000 distinct CDR3 sequences, roughly 6.1% of them singletons. The sample here was PBMCs, taken 5 days after the yellow fever booster vaccination. Receptors originate from a man aged 25 to 40 who received the YFV17D yellow fever vaccine.

This chain links TRBV20-1 with TRBJ1-6; TRBD1 is a possible D gene (6 bases). The CDR3 consists of 14 residues. V shed 7 bases and J shed 6 bases, with 16 bases lying between them. Per germline, CDR1 DFQATT and CDR2 SNEGSKA (reference sequence). The CDR3 nucleotides are TGCAGTGTTGGTGTGACAGGAATTAATTCACCCCTCCACTTT. This gives the protein CSVGVTGINSPLHF.

This clonotype appeared a few times. This chain connects TRBV24-1 to TRBJ2-3; D could derive from TRBD1 or TRBD2 (5 bases each). CDR3 length: 14 residues. Germline V lookup: CDR1 KGHDR, CDR2 SFDVKD. The germline V and J ends were trimmed by 5 bases and 5 bases, with 13 bases remaining between them. The DNA for the CDR3 is TGTGCCACCAGTGGAGGCAGGGAGAGAGATACGCAGTATTTT. Its protein is CATSGGRERDTQYF.

This clonotype was observed a few times. This chain uses TRBV7-2 with TRBJ2-1, with TRBD2 matching 10 bases. The CDR3 runs 16 residues. Germline-derived CDR1 and CDR2 are SGHTA and FQGNSA. V lost 3 bases to trimming and J lost 8 bases; unmatched junction nucleotides: 10. CDR3 DNA: TGTGCCAGCAGCTTCCTTTTAGCGGGAGGCCACCATGAGCAGTTCTTC. It codes for CASSFLLAGGHHEQFF.

The genes are TRBV3-1 and TRBJ1-1; D ambiguous. Germline CDR1 is LGHDT and CDR2 is YNNKEL (reference sequence). The CDR3 runs to 14 residues. V lost 3 bases to trimming and J lost 0 bases, with 8 bases between them. In DNA, the CDR3 is TGTGCCAGCAGCCAGCTACTCATGAACACTGAAGCTTTCTTT. This sequence encodes CASSQLLMNTEAFF.

In DNA form, the CDR3 reads TGTGCCAGCAGCGCGACAGGGGGCGCGGAAAAACTGTTTTTT. It translates to CASSATGGAEKLFF. J is TRBJ1-4 and V is TRBV13, with TRBD1 matching 10 bases. The V gene end was trimmed by 5 bases and the J gene end by 8 bases; junction bases not matched to a gene: 5. Per the germline V gene, CDR1 is PRHDT and CDR2 is FYEKMQ (reference sequence). This CDR3 is built from 14 residues.

Of note for this clonotype: A much more abundant neighbour one base away suggests this may be a read error. It is likely a read error, because the conserved phenylalanine at the end of the CDR3 is missing. The CDR3 loop reads CASSLAAPSYEQYS. The CDR3 DNA is TGCGCCAGCAGCTTGGCCGCACCCTCCTACGAGCAGTACTCC. The chain joins TRBV5-1 to TRBJ2-7; D gene ambiguous. V was cut by 0 bases and J by 0 bases, with 7 bases left in between. There are 14 residues in the CDR3. Germline assignment: CDR1 SGHRS and CDR2 YFSETQ.

This rearrangement joins TRBV7-9 to TRBJ2-1; no reliable D call. CDR3 size: 15 residues. V dropped 4 bases and J dropped 1 base, with 11 bases sitting between them. Germline CDR1 reads SEHNR; CDR2 reads FQNEAQ (reference sequence). The DNA of the CDR3 is TGTGCCAGCAGCTCCGACTCCATTTCCTACAATGAGCAGTTCTTC. It codes for CASSSDSISYNEQFF.

This clonotype was observed a few times. This chain joins TRBV7-8 and TRBJ1-2, with a tentative D call TRBD1 (5 bases). This CDR3 has 13 amino acids. Trimming took 6 bases from V and 5 from J, leaving 13 bases between them. CDR1 is SGHVS and CDR2 is FQNEAQ in the germline V gene. CDR3 bases: TGTGCCAGCAGTCAACAGGACCGTTATGGCTACACCTTC. It translates to CASSQQDRYGYTF.

This clonotype was counted ten times or more. V gene TRBV20-1 combines with J gene TRBJ1-5; D unclear. V shed 2 bases and J shed 0 bases, with 2 bases lying between them. Germline V CDR1 and CDR2: DFQATT, SNEGSKA (reference sequence). This CDR3 has 12 amino acids. CDR3 sequence reads: CSARTSNQPQHF. The CDR3 DNA follows: TGCAGTGCTAGAACTAGCAATCAGCCCCAGCATTTT.

This clonotype was recorded many times. V is TRBV7-9 and J is TRBJ2-3, with a tentative D call TRBD2 (5 bases). This CDR3 is 15 amino acids long. Per germline, CDR1 SEHNR and CDR2 FQNEAQ (reference sequence). Trimming stripped 1 base from V and 4 bases from J, with 12 bases between. The CDR3 is CASSLGSSLPDTQYF. In DNA form, the CDR3 reads TGTGCCAGCAGCTTAGGGTCTAGCTTACCAGATACGCAGTATTTT.

This clonotype was recorded many times. The chain joins TRBV7-9 to TRBJ1-3; a weak D match, TRBD1 (5 bases). The CDR3 covers 16 residues. Trimming took off 5 bases at V and 0 bases at J, with 14 bases between the two ends. CDR1 and CDR2 from the germline V gene are SEHNR and FQNEAQ (reference sequence). The CDR3 spells CASSLETVLSGNTIYF. Here the CDR3 DNA reads TGTGCCAGCAGCCTTGAGACAGTTCTCTCTGGAAACACCATATATTTT.

This clonotype was recorded many times. This rearrangement joins TRBV24-1 to TRBJ2-1; 8 bases fit TRBD1. The CDR3 consists of 16 residues. Unmatched junction bases numbered 19, after V lost 9 bases and J lost 10 bases. Germline CDR1 KGHDR, CDR2 SFDVKD. The CDR3 DNA sequence: TGTGCCACCGGAGGTCCGTGGACAGGGTCGAGGAGGGAGCAGTTCTTC. Residues: CATGGPWTGSRREQFF.

This clonotype was picked up a small number of times. The genes are TRBV6-5 and TRBJ2-7, with D possibly matching TRBD2 (6 bases). The germline V gene has CDR1 MNHEY and CDR2 SVGAGI. V was trimmed by 2 bases and J by 3 bases, leaving 11 bases between them. This CDR3 is 14 amino acids long. The CDR3 loop reads CASSYQGDFYEQYF. DNA of the CDR3: TGTGCCAGCAGTTACCAAGGGGACTTCTACGAGCAGTACTTC.

This clonotype showed up many times. The rearrangement joins TRBV27 to TRBJ2-3; D gene unclear. The CDR3 contains 11 residues. Deletions cut 4 bases from V and 4 bases from J, with 3 bases between. CDR1 is MNHEY and CDR2 is SMNVEV in the germline V gene (reference sequence). CDR3 DNA: TGTGCCAGCAGTTCGGCAGATACGCAGTATTTT. It yields the protein CASSSADTQYF.

In its sample, this clonotype was seen a few times. For the CDR3, the DNA is TGTGCCAGCTACTGGCGGGGGTCGGGGGAGCAGTTCTTC. Translation: CASYWRGSGEQFF. The chain has TRBV6-2 or TRBV6-3 and TRBJ2-1; 7 positions agree with TRBD2. Germline V CDR1 and CDR2: MNHEY, SVGEGT. The CDR3 has 13 amino acids. The ends lost 8 bases at V and 10 bases at J; junction bases unmatched: 11.

A few counts support this clonotype. V and J are TRBV20-1 and TRBJ1-5; D call uncertain. Trimming took 1 base from V and 4 from J, leaving 11 bases between them. Germline V gives CDR1 DFQATT, CDR2 SNEGSKA (reference sequence). This CDR3 has 14 residues. CDR3 region: CSARVGVVNQPQHF. CDR3 in DNA: TGCAGTGCTAGAGTGGGTGTGGTGAATCAGCCCCAGCATTTT.

The V and J genes are TRBV30 and TRBJ2-4; the match to TRBD1 covers 7 bases. Trimming took 1 base from V and 4 from J; bases not matched to a gene: 7. CDR3 size: 15 residues. The germline gives CDR1 GTSNPN, CDR2 SVGIG (reference sequence). This CDR3 reads CAWSGRGGVKNIQYF. DNA for the CDR3: TGTGCCTGGAGTGGGAGAGGGGGCGTTAAAAACATTCAGTACTTC.

The genes are TRBV4-1 and TRBJ2-5; 8 nucleotides line up with TRBD2. The CDR3 sequence is 17 residues long. V lost 1 base, J lost 3 bases, and 10 bases stayed unmatched. CDR1 MGHRA and CDR2 YSYEKL come from the germline V gene. CDR3 DNA sequence: TGCGCCAGCAGCCAAGGGACACTAGCGGATCATAAAGAGACCCAGTACTTC. It yields the protein CASSQGTLADHKETQYF.

This clonotype showed up just a few times. This chain uses TRBV20-1 with TRBJ2-5; 7 bases fit TRBD1. The CDR3 length is 15 residues. V lost 1 base to trimming and J lost 2 bases; unmatched junction nucleotides: 7. CDR1 and CDR2 from the germline V gene are DFQATT and SNEGSKA (reference sequence). The CDR3: CSARVTGTAQETQYF. The CDR3 region has the DNA TGCAGTGCTAGAGTCACCGGGACAGCTCAAGAGACCCAGTACTTC.

This clonotype was found a few times. The chain carries TRBV4-3 and TRBJ1-1; tentatively, D is TRBD1 (6 bases). Germline CDR1 reads LGHNA; CDR2 reads YSLEER. This CDR3 region has 14 residues. Trimming cost V 1 base and J 5 bases, with 11 bases left between them. The CDR3 spells CASSQGQGPTEAFF. The CDR3 coding sequence is TGCGCCAGCAGCCAAGGTCAGGGGCCTACTGAAGCTTTCTTT.

This clonotype was recorded many times. CDR3 coding DNA: TGCAGTGCCAGGGACGGGACCTACGAGCAGTACTTC. This encodes CSARDGTYEQYF. This chain links TRBV20-1 with TRBJ2-7; possibly TRBD1 or TRBD2 for D (5 bases each). The CDR3 has 12 amino acids. Germline assignment: CDR1 DFQATT and CDR2 SNEGSKA (reference sequence). The V end lost 6 bases, the J end lost 2 bases, and 11 bases lay between the germline ends.

The rearrangement joins TRBV20-1 to TRBJ2-1; 9 nucleotides match TRBD2. The V segment lost 4 bases and the J segment 7 bases; nucleotides outside the gene matches: 8. The germline V gene encodes CDR1 DFQATT and CDR2 SNEGSKA (reference sequence). The CDR3 sequence is 14 residues long. The CDR3 region is CSAKGLAGKNEQFF. In nucleotides, the CDR3 is TGCAGTGCTAAGGGCCTAGCGGGGAAAAATGAGCAGTTCTTC.

Many counts were recorded for this clonotype. The J gene is TRBJ2-3, the V gene TRBV5-1; D is ambiguous. CDR1 SGHRS and CDR2 YFSETQ come from the germline V gene. The CDR3 sequence is 13 residues long. Trimming pared 0 bases from V and 2 bases from J, leaving 4 bases between. The CDR3 protein is CASSLEVTDTQYF. The CDR3 DNA reads as TGCGCCAGCAGCTTGGAGGTCACAGATACGCAGTATTTT.

At least ten counts were recorded for this clonotype. The chain recombines TRBV3-1 with TRBJ1-1; D gene uncertain. Germline V lookup: CDR1 LGHDT, CDR2 YNNKEL (reference sequence). This CDR3 spans 11 amino acids. V gave up 8 bases and J gave up 8 bases, with 12 bases separating them. The DNA of the CDR3 is TGTGCCAGCTCGGGAGCCAGGGAAGCTTTCTTT. It specifies CASSGAREAFF.

This clonotype was counted only a few times. The chain joins TRBV7-9 to TRBJ2-1; D possibly matches TRBD1 or TRBD2 (5 bases each). The germline V gene has CDR1 SEHNR and CDR2 FQNEAQ (reference sequence). V was trimmed by 2 bases and J by 15 bases, leaving 14 bases between them. This CDR3 spans 12 amino acids. The CDR3 coding sequence is TGTGCCAGCAGCTTAAGTAGGGACCGCTGGTTCTTC. Its translation is CASSLSRDRWFF.

This clonotype has a count of ten or more. The CDR3 reads CASSIGQGTNYEQYF. The CDR3 bases are TGTGCCAGCAGTATCGGACAGGGAACGAACTACGAGCAGTACTTC. V gene TRBV5-5 combines with J gene TRBJ2-7, with TRBD1 identical over 8 bases. This CDR3 comprises 15 residues. After removal of 5 bases from V and 3 bases from J, the junction contained 10 bases not matched to a gene. Germline loops: CDR1 SGHKS, CDR2 YYEKEE (reference sequence).

This clonotype was found a few times. The chain employs TRBV2 and TRBJ2-5; no clear D gene. The CDR3 totals 14 residues. Germline loops: CDR1 SNHLY, CDR2 FYNNEI. V lost 6 bases, J lost 3 bases, and 14 bases lay in between. CDR3 sequence reads: CASRTEAKKETQYF. The CDR3 DNA follows: TGTGCCAGCAGAACAGAGGCCAAGAAAGAGACCCAGTACTTC.

This chain uses TRBV20-1 with TRBJ2-5; D is uncertain. Germline V gives CDR1 DFQATT, CDR2 SNEGSKA (reference sequence). The CDR3 spans 9 residues. Trimming took 8 bases from V and 4 from J, leaving 5 bases between them. The CDR3 region is CSTGETQYF. The CDR3, as DNA: TGCAGTACTGGAGAGACCCAGTACTTC.

In its sample, this clonotype was seen many times. This chain uses TRBV5-4 with TRBJ2-5, with 7 positions matching TRBD2. The CDR3 has 16 residues. Unmatched junction bases numbered 16, after V lost 4 bases and J lost 7 bases. From germline, CDR1 is SGHNT and CDR2 YYREEE (reference sequence). CDR3 sequence (DNA): TGTGCCAGCAGCGAAGTTGCGGGAGCGGCCGGGGGGACCCAGTACTTC. Translated: CASSEVAGAAGGTQYF.

This clonotype was seen at least ten times. The chain is built from TRBV7-2 and TRBJ2-3, with no clear D. V lost 4 bases and J lost 2, with 10 bases in between. The CDR3 has 14 residues. The germline gives CDR1 SGHTA, CDR2 FQGNSA. CDR3 loop: CASSSIPITDTQYF. The CDR3 DNA is TGTGCCAGCAGCTCAATCCCTATCACAGATACGCAGTATTTT.

This clonotype was seen ten or more times. For the CDR3, the DNA is TGTGCCAGCAGCTTGGGAGTGGACAAGCCCCAGCATTTT. Its protein is CASSLGVDKPQHF. The chain couples TRBV12-3 or TRBV12-4 to TRBJ1-5; D is perhaps TRBD1 (5 bases). With 6 bases removed from V and 8 bases from J, the gap between germline ends came to 14 bases. The CDR3 has 13 amino acids.

This clonotype was detected ten times or more. This rearrangement joins TRBV19 to TRBJ2-1, with 7 bases fitting TRBD1. This CDR3 has 15 residues. The V gene end was trimmed by 6 bases and the J gene end by 4 bases; junction bases not matched to a gene: 9. Looked up from germline, CDR1 is LNHDA and CDR2 is SQIVND (reference sequence). The CDR3 region is CASSGRDSYYNEQFF. The CDR3 coding sequence is TGTGCCAGTAGCGGCCGGGACAGCTATTACAATGAGCAGTTCTTC.